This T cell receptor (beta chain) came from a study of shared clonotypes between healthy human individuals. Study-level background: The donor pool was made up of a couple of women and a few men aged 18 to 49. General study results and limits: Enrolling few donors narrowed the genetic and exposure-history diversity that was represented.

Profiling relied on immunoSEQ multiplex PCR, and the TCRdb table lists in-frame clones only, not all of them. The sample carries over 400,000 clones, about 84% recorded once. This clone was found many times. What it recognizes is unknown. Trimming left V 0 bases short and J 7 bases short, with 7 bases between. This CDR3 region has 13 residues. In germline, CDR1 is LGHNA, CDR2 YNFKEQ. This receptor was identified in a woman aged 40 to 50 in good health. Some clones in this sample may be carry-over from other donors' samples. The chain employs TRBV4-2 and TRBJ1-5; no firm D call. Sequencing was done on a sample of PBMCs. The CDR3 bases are TGTGCCAGCAGCCAAGATGTACGGCAGCCCCAGCATTTT. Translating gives CASSQDVRQPQHF.